The clone carrying this T cell receptor (beta chain) was seen only once. Antigen: not known. The data were obtained in a study of T cell repertoires in cytomegalovirus infection. Points from the study as a whole: CMV-specific TCR beta clonotypes restricted by HLA-C dominated the ex vivo response.

With 3 bases removed from V and 4 bases from J, the gap between germline ends came to 12 bases. Per germline, CDR1 SNHLY and CDR2 FYNNEI. CDR3 length: 14 residues. TCRdb recomputed calls from the reads with MiXCR, one row per CDR3 protein. The table has around 230,000 distinct CDR3 sequences, around 40% seen once. Sequenced here: CD8+ T cells from cultured PBMCs, sampled from culture after CMV antigen stimulation. V gene TRBV2 combines with J gene TRBJ1-1; no definite D call. This receptor was identified in a human donor in good health (CMV status not recorded). Some clones in this sample may be carry-over from other donors' samples. For the CDR3, the DNA is TGTGCCAGCAGTGAGGGCCCCTTGGGCACTGAAGCTTTCTTT. It yields the protein CASSEGPLGTEAFF.